The T cell receptor (beta chain) described here comes from a study of blood T cell repertoires in COVID-19. At the level of the study: Samples representing acute and convalescent COVID-19 were sourced from the United States, Italy and Spain. In each case, the material was cDNA or gDNA derived from T cells, B-cell-depleted T cells, or PBMCs.

TCRdb keeps only in-frame clones here, not all; method: immunoSEQ multiplex PCR. The sample shows 85,000 to 120,000 clones, 70% to 75% of them seen only once. The germline V and J ends were trimmed by 0 bases and 6 bases, with 14 bases remaining between them. This CDR3 is built from 15 residues. Germline V CDR1 and CDR2: SGHRS, YFSETQ. This chain joins TRBV5-1 and TRBJ2-3; D is ambiguous. The receptor's source is a human donor with acute or convalescent COVID-19. The donor label of this sample is uncertain. Sequencing was done on a sample of peripheral blood. This chain's CDR3 is CASSLDSGSLDTQYF. CDR3 nucleotides: TGCGCCAGCAGCTTGGATTCAGGTTCTTTGGATACGCAGTATTTT.